One sample yielded the 10 T cell receptor beta chains listed below, sequenced in a study of T cells expressing NK-cell markers. TCRdb reprocessed the 5' RACE reads; each CDR3 protein has one entry and no DNA is given. The clone table shows hundreds of thousands of distinct CDR3 sequences, with the ten largest holding roughly 4.2%. Material for sequencing was blood T cells: a sorted CD56 or NKG2C T cell subset, CD4+ or CD8+ T cells, or bulk PBMC T cells (not recorded which). The receptors were sampled from a woman between 18 and 70 years old in good health.

The genes are TRBV6-2 or TRBV6-3 and TRBJ1-1. Per the germline V gene, CDR1 is MNHEY and CDR2 is SVGEGT. The CDR3 covers 14 residues. This CDR3 is CASSQTPVNTEAFF.

The chain links TRBV20-1 to TRBJ2-1; TCRdb proposes TRBD2, but this gene call is untestable without DNA. There are 15 residues in the CDR3. In germline, CDR1 is DFQATT, CDR2 SNEGSKA (reference sequence). CDR3: CSAIRAAGGRGEQFF.

The chain carries TRBV27 and TRBJ2-3. Germline V gives CDR1 MNHEY, CDR2 SMNVEV (reference sequence). This CDR3 spans 13 amino acids. This CDR3 reads CASSPSDSDTQYF.

The J gene is TRBJ2-1, the V gene TRBV30. Germline V gene data show CDR1 as GTSNPN and CDR2 as SVGIG (reference sequence). This CDR3 comprises 14 residues. CDR3 sequence: CAWSSDKNYNEQFF. Variable domain in full (rest from reference TRBV30 and TRBJ2-1): SQTIHQWPATLVQPVGSPLSLECTVEGTSNPNLYWYRQAAGRGLQLLFYSVGIGQISSEVPQNLSASRPQDRQFILSSKKLLLSDSGFYLCAWSSDKNYNEQFFGPGTRLTVL.

The chain joins TRBV9 to TRBJ2-7. Germline values: CDR1 SGDLS, CDR2 YYNGEE. This CDR3 is 14 amino acids long. CDR3 in amino acids: CASSVGSSTYEQYF.

The gene calls are TRBV30 and TRBJ1-6; TCRdb selects TRBD1, and the lack of DNA leaves this call unchecked. CDR1 is GTSNPN, CDR2 SVGIG, per germline (reference sequence). The CDR3 loop spans 11 amino acids. The CDR3 sequence: CAWSGKGPLHF.

The chain joins TRBV29-1 to TRBJ2-7; the TRBD2 assignment by TCRdb is unverifiable without DNA. Germline assignment: CDR1 SQVTM and CDR2 ANQGSEA. The length of the CDR3 is 12 residues. The chain's CDR3 is CSVELLDYEQYF.

V gene TRBV28 combines with J gene TRBJ1-5. The CDR3 length is 15 residues. The germline V gene encodes CDR1 MDHEN and CDR2 SYDVKM. Here the CDR3 reads CASSLGISGNQPQHF.

The chain combines TRBV12-3 or TRBV12-4 with TRBJ1-4. The CDR3 loop spans 16 amino acids. The chain's CDR3 is CASSSEDGTKVEKLFF.

The gene calls are TRBV7-9 and TRBJ2-1; without DNA, the TCRdb call of TRBD1 cannot be checked. Germline loops: CDR1 SEHNR, CDR2 FQNEAQ (reference sequence). The CDR3 has 13 residues. CDR3 loop: CASSLHPGGEQFF.